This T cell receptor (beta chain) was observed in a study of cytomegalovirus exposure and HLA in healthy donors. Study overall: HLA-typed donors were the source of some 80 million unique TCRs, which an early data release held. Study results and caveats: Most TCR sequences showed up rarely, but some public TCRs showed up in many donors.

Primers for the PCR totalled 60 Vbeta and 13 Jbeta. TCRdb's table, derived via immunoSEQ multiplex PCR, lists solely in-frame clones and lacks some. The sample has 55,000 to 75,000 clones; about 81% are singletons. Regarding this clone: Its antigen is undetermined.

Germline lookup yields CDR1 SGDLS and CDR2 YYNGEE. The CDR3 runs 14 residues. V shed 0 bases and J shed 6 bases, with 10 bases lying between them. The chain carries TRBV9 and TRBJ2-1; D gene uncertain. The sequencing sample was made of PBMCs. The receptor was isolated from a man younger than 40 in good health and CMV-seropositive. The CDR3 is CASSVGQRLNEQFF. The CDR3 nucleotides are TGTGCCAGCAGCGTAGGGCAGAGGCTCAATGAGCAGTTCTTC.